This T cell receptor beta chain came from a study of blood T cell repertoires in COVID-19. For the study at large: Sites across the United States, Italy and Spain contributed samples from acute and convalescent COVID-19. In each case, the material was cDNA or gDNA derived from T cells, B-cell-depleted T cells, or PBMCs.

Between the trimmed V and J ends, which lost 3 bases and 3 bases, there was a span of 20 bases. CDR1 and CDR2 from the germline V gene are MDHEN and SYDVKM. The CDR3 is 17 amino acids. In the authors' workflow: The authors estimated nucleated cell counts from reference gene primer amplification. Here immunoSEQ multiplex PCR was the method, and the copy in TCRdb shows in-frame clones only, minus some. Clonal size and the V and J genes are those of that table, whereas D and trimming came from the DNA. The data show some 30,000 clones, roughly 86% seen once. V and J are TRBV28 and TRBJ2-5; D not resolved. Sequenced input: peripheral blood. The TCR sequence derives from a human donor in a cohort sampled during active COVID-19. CDR3 coding DNA: TGTGCCAGCAGTTTCCGCCCCGGGTCCCAATGGAAAGAGACCCAGTACTTC. The encoded protein is CASSFRPGSQWKETQYF.